A selection of T cell receptor beta chains follows, all from one sample in a study of cytomegalovirus exposure and HLA in healthy donors. Profiling relied on immunoSEQ multiplex PCR, and the TCRdb table lists in-frame clones only, not all of them. The sample includes 150,000 to 200,000 clones, 80% to 85% of them seen just once. Material: PBMCs. These receptors were taken from a woman aged 18-29 years in good health and CMV-seropositive. Each CDR3 is given with its conserved first and last residue. Fields, in order: clone size, V gene, D gene, J gene, CDR3 protein, CDR3 DNA. The D gene is left open where the match is weak. Not every row has a clone size; where given, it reads once, few, many or a size class.

.	TRBV19	.	TRBJ1-4	CASSTTFGEGRFF	TGTGCCAGTAGTACAACCTTCGGGGAGGGAAGGTTTTTT
.	TRBV13	.	TRBJ2-3	CASSLWARSTDTQYF	TGTGCCAGCAGCTTATGGGCAAGGAGCACAGATACGCAGTATTTT
.	TRBV2	TRBD1	TRBJ1-1	CASRAGDRRNTEAFF	TGTGCCAGCAGGGCCGGGGACAGGCGGAACACTGAAGCTTTCTTT
.	TRBV29-1	.	TRBJ1-1	CSVGRGNTEAFF	TGCAGCGTTGGAAGGGGGAACACTGAAGCTTTCTTT
.	TRBV10-3	.	TRBJ2-3	CAISESGPDTQYF	TGTGCCATCAGTGAGTCGGGCCCAGATACGCAGTATTTT
.	TRBV19	.	TRBJ1-1	CASSRGGPAEAFF	TGTGCCAGTAGCCGGGGGGGCCCGGCTGAAGCTTTCTTT
.	TRBV6-5	TRBD1	TRBJ1-5	CASSTKPQGHQPQHF	TGTGCCAGCAGTACAAAACCACAGGGGCATCAGCCCCAGCATTTT
.	TRBV5-1	TRBD2	TRBJ2-3	CASSFYGGSTDTQYF	TGCGCCAGCAGCTTTTACGGGGGGAGCACAGATACGCAGTATTTT
.	TRBV6-5	TRBD1	TRBJ2-3	CASSYRQGAADTQYF	TGTGCCAGCAGTTACCGTCAGGGGGCTGCAGATACGCAGTATTTT
.	TRBV4-2	TRBD2	TRBJ2-1	CASSQAASGGADEQFF	TGTGCCAGCAGCCAAGCGGCTAGCGGGGGGGCCGATGAGCAGTTCTTC
.	TRBV12-5	.	TRBJ2-1	CASGSQGYEQFF	TGTGCTAGTGGTTCACAGGGTTATGAGCAGTTCTTC
.	TRBV5-1	TRBD2	TRBJ2-5	CASSLVASGGQETQYF	TGCGCCAGCAGCTTGGTAGCTAGCGGGGGCCAAGAGACCCAGTACTTC
.	TRBV2	TRBD2	TRBJ2-5	CASSPPRSSGGAETQYF	TGTGCCAGCAGTCCCCCCAGGTCTAGCGGGGGGGCCGAGACCCAGTACTTC
once	TRBV2	TRBD2	TRBJ2-2	CATSTVRGAGELFF	TGTGCCACAAGCACGGTGCGGGGGGCCGGGGAGCTGTTTTTT
.	TRBV7-3	TRBD2	TRBJ2-1	CASSLVAGVSYNEQFF	TGTGCCAGCAGCTTAGTGGCGGGGGTGTCTTACAATGAGCAGTTCTTC
.	TRBV28	.	TRBJ1-4	CASSHPVSGDEKLFF	TGTGCCAGCAGTCACCCAGTTTCGGGGGATGAAAAACTGTTTTTT
.	TRBV15	.	TRBJ2-7	CATSRGGVYAEQYF	TGTGCCACCAGCAGAGGTGGAGTATACGCCGAGCAGTACTTC
.	TRBV19	.	TRBJ2-2	CASMSMRYGVLSGELFF	TGTGCCAGTATGTCGATGAGGTACGGGGTATTATCCGGGGAGCTGTTTTTT
.	TRBV4-2	TRBD1	TRBJ1-5	CASSQGQGNQPQHF	TGTGCCAGCAGCCAAGGACAGGGAAATCAGCCCCAGCATTTT
.	TRBV7-9	.	TRBJ1-2	CASSLGAEGYTF	TGTGCCAGCAGCTTAGGCGCCGAGGGCTACACCTTC
once	TRBV27	.	TRBJ2-2	CASSRTGELFF	TGTGCCAGCAGCCGTACCGGGGAGCTGTTTTTT
.	TRBV9	.	TRBJ1-3	CASSGSVSGNTIYF	TGTGCCAGCAGCGGGTCAGTATCTGGAAACACCATATATTTT
.	TRBV5-1	.	TRBJ2-7	CASSSTTGHSYEQYF	TGCGCCAGCAGCTCGACGACAGGACACTCCTACGAGCAGTACTTC
.	TRBV7-9	TRBD1	TRBJ2-7	CASTVVGTGDYEQYF	TGTGCCAGCACCGTGGTGGGGACAGGGGATTACGAGCAGTACTTC
.	TRBV5-1	.	TRBJ2-5	CASSLLPEETQYF	TGCGCCAGCAGCTTGTTGCCGGAAGAGACCCAGTACTTC
.	TRBV19	.	TRBJ1-1	CASRQGAAAFF	TGTGCCAGTAGACAGGGTGCCGCAGCTTTCTTT
.	TRBV7-7	TRBD2	TRBJ2-1	CASSSTSGGAGEQFF	TGTGCCAGCAGCAGCACTAGCGGGGGGGCCGGCGAGCAGTTCTTC
.	TRBV18	.	TRBJ2-1	CASQTDYNEQFF	TGTGCCAGCCAAACAGACTACAATGAGCAGTTCTTC
.	TRBV18	.	TRBJ1-6	CASAQGGTSPLHF	TGTGCCAGCGCACAGGGAGGTACTTCACCTCTCCACTTT
.	TRBV6-4	TRBD2	TRBJ2-3	CASSESGGAVDTQYF	TGTGCCAGCAGTGAGAGCGGGGGGGCCGTAGATACGCAGTATTTT
.	TRBV29-1	.	TRBJ2-6	CSVPRDPSSGANVLTF	TGCAGCGTGCCCAGGGATCCAAGCTCTGGGGCCAACGTCCTGACTTTC
.	TRBV12-5	.	TRBJ1-5	CASGWTENQPQHF	TGTGCTAGTGGTTGGACAGAGAATCAGCCCCAGCATTTT
.	TRBV11-2	.	TRBJ2-2	CASSLDTALGELFF	TGTGCCAGCAGCTTAGATACCGCACTCGGGGAGCTGTTTTTT
.	TRBV19	TRBD1	TRBJ1-4	CASTPQGTANEKLFF	TGTGCCAGTACCCCACAGGGGACGGCTAATGAAAAACTGTTTTTT
.	TRBV6-5	.	TRBJ1-6	CASRAGAGGFSPLHF	TGTGCCAGCCGAGCGGGAGCGGGCGGATTTTCACCCCTCCACTTT
.	TRBV6-5	.	TRBJ2-1	CASSAEGAYNEQFF	TGTGCCAGCAGTGCTGAGGGGGCCTACAATGAGCAGTTCTTC
.	TRBV19	TRBD1	TRBJ2-4	CASSAGTGLAKNIQYF	TGTGCCAGTAGTGCTGGGACAGGACTAGCCAAAAACATTCAGTACTTC
.	TRBV25-1	.	TRBJ1-4	CASSGRTDGNEKLFF	TGTGCCAGCAGTGGCCGGACAGACGGTAATGAAAAACTGTTTTTT
.	TRBV14	TRBD1	TRBJ1-2	CASRPNLRQGWDGYTF	TGTGCCAGCAGGCCTAACTTGAGACAGGGCTGGGATGGCTACACCTTC
.	TRBV9	.	TRBJ1-3	CASSRQPLGGNTIYF	TGTGCCAGCTCTCGACAGCCTCTGGGGGGAAACACCATATATTTT
.	TRBV19	.	TRBJ2-5	CASSGMSVETQYF	TGTGCCAGTAGTGGAATGAGCGTCGAGACCCAGTACTTC
.	TRBV29-1	.	TRBJ1-5	CSVAQGSQPQHF	TGCAGCGTTGCTCAGGGCAGTCAGCCCCAGCATTTT